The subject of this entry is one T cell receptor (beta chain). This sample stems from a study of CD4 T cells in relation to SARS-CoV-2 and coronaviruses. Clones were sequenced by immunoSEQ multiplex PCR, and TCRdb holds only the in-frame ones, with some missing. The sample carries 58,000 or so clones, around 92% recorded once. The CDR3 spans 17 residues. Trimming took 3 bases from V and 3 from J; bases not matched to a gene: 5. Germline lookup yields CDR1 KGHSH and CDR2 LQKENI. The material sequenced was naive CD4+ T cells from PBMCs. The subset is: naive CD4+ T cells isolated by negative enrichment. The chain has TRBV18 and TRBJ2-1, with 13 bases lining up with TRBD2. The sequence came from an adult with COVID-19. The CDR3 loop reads CASSPVTSGRFYNEQFF. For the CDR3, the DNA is TGTGCCAGCTCACCCGTGACTAGCGGGAGGTTCTACAATGAGCAGTTCTTC.